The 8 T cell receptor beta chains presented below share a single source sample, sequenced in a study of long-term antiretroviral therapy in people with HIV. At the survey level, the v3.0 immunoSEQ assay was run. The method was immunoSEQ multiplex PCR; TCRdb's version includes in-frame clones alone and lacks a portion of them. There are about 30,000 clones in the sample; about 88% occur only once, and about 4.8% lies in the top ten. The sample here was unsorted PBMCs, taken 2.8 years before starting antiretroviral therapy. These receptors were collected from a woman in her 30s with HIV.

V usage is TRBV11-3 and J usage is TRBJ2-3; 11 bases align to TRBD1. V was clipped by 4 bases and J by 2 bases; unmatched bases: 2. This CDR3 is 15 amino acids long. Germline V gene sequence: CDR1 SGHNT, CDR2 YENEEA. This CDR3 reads CASSSGQGATDTQYF. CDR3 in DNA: TGTGCCAGCAGCTCAGGACAGGGGGCCACAGATACGCAGTATTTT.

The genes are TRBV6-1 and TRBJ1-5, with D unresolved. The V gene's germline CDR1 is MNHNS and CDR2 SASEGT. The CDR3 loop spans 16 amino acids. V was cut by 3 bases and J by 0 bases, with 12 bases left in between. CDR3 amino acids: CASSDRIRDSNQPQHF. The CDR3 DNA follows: TGTGCCAGCAGTGACAGGATTAGAGATAGCAATCAGCCCCAGCATTTT.

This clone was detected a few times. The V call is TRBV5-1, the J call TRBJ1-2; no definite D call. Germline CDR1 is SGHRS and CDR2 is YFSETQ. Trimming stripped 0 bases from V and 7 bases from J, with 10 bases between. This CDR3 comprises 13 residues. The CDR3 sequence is CASSLVPTAGYTF. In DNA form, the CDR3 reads TGCGCCAGCAGCTTGGTCCCCACCGCTGGCTACACCTTC. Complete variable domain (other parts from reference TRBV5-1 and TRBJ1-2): KAGVTQTPRYLIKTRGQQVTLSCSPISGHRSVSWYQQTPGQGLQFLFEYFSETQRNKGNFPGRFSGRQFSNSRSEMNVSTLELGDSALYLCASSLVPTAGYTFGSGTRLTVV.

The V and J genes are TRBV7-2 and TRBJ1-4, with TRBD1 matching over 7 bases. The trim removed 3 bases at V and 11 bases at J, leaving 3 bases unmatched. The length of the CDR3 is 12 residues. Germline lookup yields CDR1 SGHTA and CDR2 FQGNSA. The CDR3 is CASSFAGQKLFF. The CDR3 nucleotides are TGTGCCAGCAGCTTCGCGGGACAGAAACTGTTTTTT.

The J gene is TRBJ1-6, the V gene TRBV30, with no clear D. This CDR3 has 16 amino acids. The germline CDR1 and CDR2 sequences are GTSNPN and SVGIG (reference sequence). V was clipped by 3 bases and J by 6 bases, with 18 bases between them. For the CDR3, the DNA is TGTGCCTGGAGGGGCAAAGGGCAACCTCCTAATTCACCCCTCCACTTT. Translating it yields CAWRGKGQPPNSPLHF.

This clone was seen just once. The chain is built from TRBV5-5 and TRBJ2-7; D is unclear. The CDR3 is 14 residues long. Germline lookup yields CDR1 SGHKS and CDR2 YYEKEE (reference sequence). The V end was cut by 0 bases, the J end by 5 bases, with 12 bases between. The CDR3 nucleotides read TGTGCCAGCAGCTTGGATGATATGAGCCACGAGCAGTACTTC. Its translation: CASSLDDMSHEQYF.

CDR3 residues: CASRPQGIGNYGYTF. As DNA, the CDR3 is TGTGCCAGCAGACCACAGGGGATTGGGAACTATGGCTACACCTTC. The chain combines TRBV6-1 with TRBJ1-2; 7 nucleotides agree with TRBD1. CDR3 length: 15 residues. CDR1 and CDR2 (germline): MNHNS, SASEGT. Germline trimming cut 6 bases from V and 2 bases from J; bases unmatched to any gene: 9.

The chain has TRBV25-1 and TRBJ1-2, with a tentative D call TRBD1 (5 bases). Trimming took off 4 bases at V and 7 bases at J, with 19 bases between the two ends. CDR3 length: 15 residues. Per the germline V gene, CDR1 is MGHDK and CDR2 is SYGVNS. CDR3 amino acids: CASSGQEPGRGGYTF. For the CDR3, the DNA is TGTGCCAGCAGTGGGCAGGAGCCCGGGAGGGGTGGCTACACCTTC.